Below are 10 T cell receptor beta chains sequenced from a single sample in a study of blood T cell repertoires in COVID-19. Measured with immunoSEQ multiplex PCR; TCRdb has only the in-frame clones, and not every one. The sample yields about 470,000 clones, about 85% seen once. Sequencing was performed on PBMCs or T cells enriched from blood (not recorded which). These receptors were collected from a woman aged 18-35 years who had recovered from COVID-19.

As DNA, the CDR3 is TGTGCCAGCAGCCCTCCTAATAAATTTTCTGGAAACACCATATATTTT. As protein: CASSPPNKFSGNTIYF. This chain joins TRBV7-9 and TRBJ1-3; D remains ambiguous. CDR3 length: 16 residues. CDR1 and CDR2 (germline): SEHNR, FQNEAQ (reference sequence). V lost 5 bases to trimming and J lost 1 base, with 15 bases between them.

The chain carries TRBV3-1 (or the pseudogene TRBV3-2) and TRBJ2-3; D is perhaps TRBD2 (5 bases). V was clipped by 6 bases and J by 2 bases, with 18 bases between them. Looked up from germline, CDR1 is LGHDT and CDR2 is YNNKEL (reference sequence). The CDR3 covers 16 residues. The CDR3 nucleotides read TGTGCCAGCAGAAGCCTCGTCGGGGAAAACACAGATACGCAGTATTTT. It encodes CASRSLVGENTDTQYF.

This rearrangement joins TRBV30 to TRBJ1-2; unclear D gene. V was pared by 1 base and J by 5 bases, with 8 bases between. The CDR3 spans 12 residues. The germline V gene encodes CDR1 GTSNPN and CDR2 SVGIG (reference sequence). CDR3 DNA: TGTGCCTGGAGTGGCGGTTTTTATGGCTACACCTTC. Amino acid sequence: CAWSGGFYGYTF.

The count of this clone is one. V gene TRBV19 combines with J gene TRBJ2-2; 9 nucleotides align to TRBD1. The CDR3 is 15 residues long. V was clipped by 7 bases and J by 4 bases; unmatched bases: 7. Germline V gene sequence: CDR1 LNHDA, CDR2 SQIVND (reference sequence). The CDR3 is CASTIQGASTGELFF. The CDR3 DNA reads TGTGCCAGTACCATACAGGGGGCGAGCACCGGGGAGCTGTTTTTT.

The V and J genes are TRBV12-3 or TRBV12-4 and TRBJ1-1; no clear D gene. CDR3 length: 12 amino acids. V dropped 6 bases and J dropped 7 bases, with 12 bases sitting between them. The CDR3 sequence is CASSLRGGEAFF. The CDR3, as DNA: TGTGCCAGCAGCCTCCGAGGAGGTGAAGCTTTCTTT.

The chain recombines TRBV5-1 with TRBJ1-2, with TRBD1 identical over 7 bases. The CDR3 consists of 15 residues. V shed 4 bases, J shed 1 base, and the junction held 7 bases outside the gene matches. In germline, CDR1 is SGHRS, CDR2 YFSETQ. The CDR3: CASSRNRQGNYGYTF. The CDR3, as DNA: TGCGCCAGCAGCAGGAATCGACAGGGTAACTATGGCTACACCTTC. Looking up the rest from reference TRBV5-1 and TRBJ1-2 gives the full variable domain: KAGVTQTPRYLIKTRGQQVTLSCSPISGHRSVSWYQQTPGQGLQFLFEYFSETQRNKGNFPGRFSGRQFSNSRSEMNVSTLELGDSALYLCASSRNRQGNYGYTFGSGTRLTVV.

The chain's CDR3 is CASSEVAAYGYTF. The CDR3 DNA sequence: TGTGCCAGCAGTGAAGTGGCTGCATATGGCTACACCTTC. The rearrangement joins TRBV2 to TRBJ1-2; no reliable D call. Germline V gene lookup returns CDR1 SNHLY and CDR2 FYNNEI. Trimming took off 1 base at V and 5 bases at J, with 8 bases between the two ends. CDR3 length: 13 residues. Complete variable domain (other parts from reference TRBV2 and TRBJ1-2): EPEVTQTPSHQVTQMGQEVILRCVPISNHLYFYWYRQILGQKVEFLVSFYNNEISEKSEIFDDQFSVERPDGSNFTLKIRSTKLEDSAMYFCASSEVAAYGYTFGSGTRLTVV.

J is TRBJ1-2 and V is TRBV19; 9 bases are shared with TRBD1. The V gene end was trimmed by 3 bases and the J gene end by 10 bases; junction bases not matched to a gene: 6. From germline, CDR1 is LNHDA and CDR2 SQIVND (reference sequence). This CDR3 comprises 13 residues. This CDR3 is CASSIRTGADYTF. The CDR3, as DNA: TGTGCCAGTAGTATCCGGACAGGGGCGGACTACACCTTC.

V is TRBV12-5 and J is TRBJ1-2, with 7 positions matching TRBD1. This CDR3 has 16 amino acids. Germline CDR1 and CDR2: LGHNT and FRNRAP. With V trimmed by 0 bases and J by 8 bases, 12 bases remained unmatched. The CDR3 DNA reads TGTGCTAGTGGTTTGGTAATAAGACAGGGAATAGGAGGCTACACCTTC. This sequence encodes CASGLVIRQGIGGYTF.

This chain links TRBV7-6 with TRBJ1-4; 7 nucleotides line up with TRBD1. The CDR3 has 14 amino acids. V shed 2 bases, J shed 4 bases, and the junction held 1 base outside the gene matches. The germline V gene encodes CDR1 SGHVS and CDR2 FNYEAQ. The CDR3 sequence: CASSLTGVNEKLFF. Here the CDR3 DNA reads TGTGCCAGCAGCTTAACAGGGGTTAATGAAAAACTGTTTTTT.